This TCR beta chain was found in a study of OX40 agonist ivuxolimab in advanced cancers. General observations from the study: With doses of 0.1 to 3.0 mg/kg, CD4+ and CD8+ blood T cells had undergone clonal expansion by week 6.

In regard to this clone: Its antigen is as yet unknown.

Systemic immunosuppression or a history of autoimmune disease excluded patients. Sequencing was performed with immunoSEQ multiplex PCR; in TCRdb, only in-frame clones are kept and a portion is missing. The sample includes 60,000 or so clones, 90% of them seen just once. The germline V gene encodes CDR1 MNHEY and CDR2 SMNVEV (reference sequence). The V end lost 4 bases, the J end lost 5 bases, and 12 bases lay between the germline ends. This CDR3 region has 13 residues. The source was CD4+ or CD8+ T cells sorted from blood, collected in a trial of the OX40 agonist ivuxolimab. This chain joins TRBV27 and TRBJ2-7, with D unclear. The source is an adult with an advanced solid tumor such as melanoma, head and neck, liver or kidney cancer. CDR3 DNA sequence: TGTGCCAGCAGTTCCCTAGGTTCGGACGAGCAGTACTTC. Its translation is CASSSLGSDEQYF.